This record looks at one TCR beta chain sequence and its context. Researchers amplified the TCR beta CDR3 regions from RNA transcripts. The study used the HTBI primer set for a first-round RT-PCR of the TCR CDR3. Using its own MiXCR run on the multiplex PCR reads, TCRdb lists one record per CDR3 protein. The sample has hundreds of thousands of distinct CDR3 sequences; 18% are singletons. This sample is part of a study of T cells in Graves' hyperthyroidism and ophthalmopathy. Deletions cut 0 bases from V and 1 base from J, with 21 bases between. In germline, CDR1 is LNHNV, CDR2 YYDKDF (reference sequence). This CDR3 spans 19 amino acids. Hyperthyroidism was newly diagnosed in patients aged 18 to 65 (duration under 2 months). Patients were excluded because of uncontrolled infection, other autoimmune disease, pregnancy or lactation. The blood sample was taken at first hyperthyroidism diagnosis, before any ophthalmopathy symptoms.

The TCR sequence derives from a woman aged 45 to 65 with Graves' hyperthyroidism that later progressed to Graves' ophthalmopathy. Sequencing input: blood. This chain links TRBV15 with TRBJ1-1, with TRBD1 as a possible D gene (5 bases). The CDR3 region is CATSRDRSPWGRGNTEAFF. CDR3 coding DNA: TGTGCCACCAGCAGAGATAGGTCGCCCTGGGGACGGGGGAACACTGAAGCTTTCTTT.